A single sample gave rise to the 26 T cell receptor beta chains below, sequenced in a study of neurological immune-mediated disorders. TCRdb itself ran the 5' RACE reads through MiXCR, one entry per CDR3 protein. Found here are 55,000 to 75,000 distinct CDR3 sequences, roughly 12% of them singletons; the top ten hold about 11%. The source material was PBMCs. These receptor sequences come from a woman aged 55 to 70 with HTLV-1-associated myelopathy (HAM/TSP).

This clonotype was counted ten times or more. J is TRBJ2-7 and V is TRBV5-1; no clear D gene. V lost 1 base and J lost 4, with 24 bases in between. The CDR3 runs 18 residues. Germline-derived CDR1 and CDR2 are SGHRS and YFSETQ. CDR3 nucleotide sequence: TGCGCCAGCAGCTTGAGGCATCGGATCCCGACCTTCCGATACGAGCAGTACTTC. The encoded protein is CASSLRHRIPTFRYEQYF.

This clonotype has ten or more counts. This chain links TRBV7-6 with TRBJ1-4, with D possibly matching TRBD1 (6 bases). The CDR3 is 16 amino acids. V was cut by 5 bases and J by 5 bases, with 18 bases left in between. Germline CDR1 reads SGHVS; CDR2 reads FNYEAQ. CDR3 amino acids: CASSLRTGSKNEKLFF. The CDR3 DNA is TGTGCCAGCAGCCTCCGTACAGGGAGTAAAAATGAAAAACTGTTTTTT.

In this sample, this clonotype turned up many times. The rearrangement uses TRBV5-7 and TRBJ2-7, with D perhaps matching TRBD1 (5 bases). TRBV5-7 is annotated as an ORF whose role is uncertain. The CDR3 runs to 13 residues. V was trimmed by 4 bases and J by 5 bases, leaving 13 bases between them. In nucleotides, the CDR3 is TGTGCCAGCAGCAAGAAGCAGGGCCACGAGCAGTACTTC. This translates into CASSKKQGHEQYF.

In the case of this clonotype: With a much larger clone just one base away, this may be a read error. The rearrangement joins TRBV4-1 to TRBJ2-1, with 7 bases lining up with TRBD2. The CDR3 totals 15 residues. Germline V gene lookup returns CDR1 MGHRA and CDR2 YSYEKL. For the CDR3, the DNA is TGCGCCAACAGCCAAGGGAGGGCCGGTTACAATGAGCAGTTCTTC. This codes for CANSQGRAGYNEQFF.

The chain is built from TRBV12-5 and TRBJ2-5; D uncertain. This CDR3 is 12 amino acids long. V dropped 2 bases and J dropped 5 bases, with 6 bases sitting between them. Germline V lookup: CDR1 LGHNT, CDR2 FRNRAP. CDR3 region: CASGLLRETQYF. CDR3 nucleotide sequence: TGTGCTAGTGGTTTGCTCAGGGAGACCCAGTACTTC.

This clonotype was seen many times. The V call is TRBV20-1, the J call TRBJ2-2; TRBD1 matches 10 bases. Germline V gene lookup returns CDR1 DFQATT and CDR2 SNEGSKA (reference sequence). This CDR3 has 14 amino acids. V lost 5 bases, J lost 5 bases, and 5 bases stayed unmatched. In DNA, the CDR3 is TGCAGTGCTTACCGGGACAGGGGTACCGGGGAGCTGTTTTTT. Translated: CSAYRDRGTGELFF.

This clonotype has at least ten counts. The J gene is TRBJ2-2, the V gene TRBV6-6; D gene ambiguous. Germline CDR1 reads MNHNY; CDR2 reads SVGAGI (reference sequence). CDR3 length equals 14 residues. The V end was cut by 0 bases, the J end by 0 bases, with 2 bases between. In DNA form, the CDR3 reads TGTGCCAGCAGTTACTCGCCGAACACCGGGGAGCTGTTTTTT. As protein: CASSYSPNTGELFF.

This clonotype has at least ten counts. The V call is TRBV7-2, the J call TRBJ2-7; tentative D call: TRBD1 (5 bases). Trimming removed 1 base at V and 2 bases at J, with 12 bases between. Looked up from germline, CDR1 is SGHTA and CDR2 is FQGNSA. This CDR3 region has 15 residues. The CDR3 loop is CASSLVAGITYEQYF. The CDR3 coding sequence is TGTGCCAGCAGCTTAGTAGCAGGGATTACCTACGAGCAGTACTTC.

This clonotype came up many times. V is TRBV21-1 and J is TRBJ2-1; the DNA was not compared with TRBD2, the D call given in the table. TRBV21-1 is recorded as a pseudogene. The CDR3 is 12 residues long. The DNA for the CDR3 is TGTGCCAGCAGCAAAGGGGAGAATGAGCAGTTCTTC. This codes for CASSKGENEQFF.

At least ten counts were recorded for this clonotype. V is TRBV9 and J is TRBJ2-7; TRBD1 matches 8 bases. With 0 bases clipped from V and 4 bases from J, the junction kept 6 bases outside the gene matches. Germline V gene lookup returns CDR1 SGDLS and CDR2 YYNGEE. This CDR3 is built from 15 residues. This CDR3 is CASSVAPDRVYEQYF. CDR3 nucleotides: TGTGCCAGCAGCGTAGCTCCGGACAGGGTGTACGAGCAGTACTTC.

This clonotype was observed once. With a much larger clone just one base away, this may be a read error. The chain links TRBV7-2 to TRBJ1-6; D is undetermined. This CDR3 comprises 12 residues. V shed 5 bases and J shed 2 bases, with 1 base lying between them. The germline V gene has CDR1 SGHTA and CDR2 FQGNSA. The DNA of the CDR3 is TGTGCCAGCAGCGCCTATAATTCACCCCTCCACTTT. It translates to CASSAYNSPLHF.

This clonotype occurred many times. DNA of the CDR3: TGCAGTGCTAGAGATAACAGGGGGCCAACTGAAGCTTTCTTT. This encodes CSARDNRGPTEAFF. V and J are TRBV20-1 and TRBJ1-1, with TRBD1 matching 9 bases. Germline trimming cut 0 bases from V and 5 bases from J; bases unmatched to any gene: 4. The CDR3 covers 14 residues. CDR1 is DFQATT and CDR2 is SNEGSKA in the germline V gene (reference sequence).

This clonotype was recorded many times. V usage is TRBV12-3 or TRBV12-4 and J usage is TRBJ1-5, with D unresolved. The CDR3 spans 12 residues. Between the trimmed V and J ends, which lost 4 bases and 10 bases, there was a span of 11 bases. The CDR3 region has the DNA TGTGCCAGCAGTTCCGCGGTTGGTCCCCAGCATTTT. Its translation: CASSSAVGPQHF.

This clonotype appeared a few times. This may be a read error, as it is one base from a much larger clone. CDR3 in amino acids: CSATPPGTWELFF. CDR3 bases: TGCAGTGCTACACCCCCTGGCACCTGGGAGCTGTTTTTT. The chain recombines TRBV20-1 with TRBJ2-2; no reliable D call. Germline V lookup: CDR1 DFQATT, CDR2 SNEGSKA (reference sequence). This CDR3 is built from 13 residues.

Concerning this clonotype: A much more abundant neighbour one base away suggests this may be a read error. This chain uses TRBV20-1 with TRBJ2-7; no definite D call. Per germline, CDR1 DFQATT and CDR2 SNEGSKA (reference sequence). The CDR3 has 13 residues. The V end lost 7 bases, the J end lost 3 bases, and 16 bases lay between the germline ends. The CDR3 DNA reads TGCAGTGTCAAGGGTGGGTTCTACTACGAGCAGTACTTC. Protein: CSVKGGFYYEQYF.

This clonotype was detected many times. The rearrangement links TRBV10-3 to TRBJ2-2, with a weak D call TRBD2 (5 bases). Germline V CDR1 and CDR2: ENHRY, SYGVKD. Trimming removed 11 bases at V and 1 base at J, with 17 bases between. This CDR3 is 15 amino acids long. CDR3 amino acids: CASRPPSGNTGELFF. CDR3 in DNA: TGTGCCTCCCGCCCCCCCAGCGGGAACACCGGGGAGCTGTTTTTT.

This clonotype was observed at least ten times. The chain links TRBV7-2 to TRBJ1-4, with D unresolved. This CDR3 contains 15 residues. Germline CDR1 SGHTA, CDR2 FQGNSA. V was cut by 4 bases and J by 0 bases, with 9 bases left in between. The CDR3 here is CASSYWVATNEKLFF. In DNA form, the CDR3 reads TGTGCCAGCAGCTATTGGGTTGCAACTAATGAAAAACTGTTTTTT.

This clonotype was observed many times. The genes are TRBV7-9 and TRBJ1-3; 7 nucleotides match TRBD1. The V gene end was trimmed by 4 bases and the J gene end by 3 bases; junction bases not matched to a gene: 6. The germline gives CDR1 SEHNR, CDR2 FQNEAQ (reference sequence). The CDR3 is made up of 15 amino acids. CDR3 in DNA: TGTGCCAGCAGCTCCGACAGGGATTTTGGAAACACCATATATTTT. It yields the protein CASSSDRDFGNTIYF. Supplemented by reference TRBV7-9 and TRBJ1-3, the full variable domain reads DTGVSQNPRHKITKRGQNVTFRCDPISEHNRLYWYRQTLGQGPEFLTYFQNEAQLEKSRLLSDRFSAERPKGSFSTLEIQRTEQGDSAMYLCASSSDRDFGNTIYFGEGSWLTVV.

This clonotype occurred a few times. This chain connects TRBV3-1 to TRBJ1-2, with D perhaps matching TRBD1 (6 bases). The germline V gene encodes CDR1 LGHDT and CDR2 YNNKEL (reference sequence). The V gene lost 1 base and the J gene lost 8 bases, with 20 bases spanning the gap. The CDR3 loop spans 16 amino acids. The CDR3: CASSQVGTGGLEGYTF. The CDR3 DNA is TGTGCCAGCAGCCAAGTTGGGACCGGGGGGCTCGAAGGCTACACCTTC.

This clonotype was counted ten times or more. This chain joins TRBV7-9 and TRBJ2-7, with TRBD1 as a possible D gene (6 bases). CDR1 and CDR2 from the germline V gene are SEHNR and FQNEAQ (reference sequence). This CDR3 has 17 amino acids. V lost 5 bases and J lost 1, with 21 bases in between. In DNA form, the CDR3 reads TGTGCCAGCAGCCCGAGCGAAGGGGGATTTAGGTCCTACGAGCAGTACTTC. Its protein is CASSPSEGGFRSYEQYF.

This clonotype has a count of ten or more. The V gene is TRBV18, the J gene TRBJ2-3; unclear D gene. Germline assignment: CDR1 KGHSH and CDR2 LQKENI. The length of the CDR3 is 14 residues. Trimming took 2 bases from V and 0 from J, leaving 6 bases between them. Here the CDR3 DNA reads TGTGCCAGCTCACCAGAAACTAGCACAGATACGCAGTATTTT. Its translation is CASSPETSTDTQYF.

This clonotype came up many times. The V and J genes are TRBV29-1 and TRBJ2-5; D gene unclear. CDR3 length equals 12 residues. The ends were cut back, 5 bases at V and 2 bases at J, with 9 bases in the middle. Germline CDR1 reads SQVTM; CDR2 reads ANQGSEA. The DNA of the CDR3 is TGCAGCGTTCGTCTTAGACAAGAGACCCAGTACTTC. It yields the protein CSVRLRQETQYF.

This clonotype has a count of ten or more. V usage is TRBV12-3 or TRBV12-4 and J usage is TRBJ2-2; 8 bases match TRBD2. J gave up 4 bases and V 6 bases, and 13 bases lay outside the gene matches. This CDR3 is built from 17 residues. Here the CDR3 DNA reads TGTGCCAGCAGCCGGGGGGGCACACCCACCATCACCGGGGAGCTGTTTTTT. Protein product: CASSRGGTPTITGELFF.

This clonotype was detected many times. The chain uses TRBV6-5 and TRBJ2-5; D is undetermined. Germline V gene lookup returns CDR1 MNHEY and CDR2 SVGAGI. V lost 0 bases and J 5 bases, leaving 13 bases between the germline ends. The CDR3 runs to 15 residues. The DNA of the CDR3 is TGTGCCAGCAGTTACTCGAATTTGGGTGGGGAGACCCAGTACTTC. This sequence encodes CASSYSNLGGETQYF.

Concerning this clonotype: This may come from a read error, since a much larger clone is one base off. The chain has TRBV11-2 and TRBJ2-1, with D uncertain. Per germline, CDR1 SGHAT and CDR2 FQNNGV. This CDR3 contains 17 residues. The V end lost 4 bases, the J end lost 0 bases, and 16 bases lay between the germline ends. CDR3 nucleotide sequence: TGTGCCAGCAGCTCAATACGGTGGGCGAGCTCCTACAATGAGCAGTTCTTC. This gives the protein CASSSIRWASSYNEQFF.

The chain recombines TRBV19 with TRBJ2-5; 8 nucleotides line up with TRBD2. The CDR3 covers 15 residues. Germline CDR1 LNHDA, CDR2 SQIVND (reference sequence). Trimming at V came to 5 bases and at J to 2 bases, leaving 7 bases not matched to a gene. The DNA of the CDR3 is TGTGCCAGTAGTGTATCGGGAGGGTCACAAGAGACCCAGTACTTC. Protein product: CASSVSGGSQETQYF.